This T cell receptor (beta chain) was recorded in a study of blood T cell repertoires in COVID-19. Background on the study: Donors in the United States, Italy and Spain gave samples during acute or convalescent COVID-19.

Trimming stripped 1 base from V and 4 bases from J, with 14 bases between. This CDR3 has 16 residues. Germline CDR1 and CDR2: SGHAT and FQNNGV. The data were produced by immunoSEQ multiplex PCR, yet TCRdb's version contains in-frame clones alone and is incomplete. The profile shows around 180,000 clones, approximately 74% of them singletons. The TCR comes from a woman older than 75 with acute or convalescent COVID-19. Sequenced: peripheral blood. V usage is TRBV11-2 and J usage is TRBJ1-3; D is unresolved. The CDR3, as DNA: TGTGCCAGCAGCTTAGTCTCACCGGGTAGCGGAAACACCATATATTTT. This translates into CASSLVSPGSGNTIYF.